The clone carrying this T cell receptor (beta chain) came up a few times. These data belong to a study of blood T cell repertoires in COVID-19. Turning to the study itself: Sites in the United States, Italy and Spain provided acute and convalescent COVID-19 samples. T cells, B-cell-depleted T cells, or PBMCs provided the cDNA or gDNA that served as material.

In the authors' workflow: Amplification from reference gene primers served as the basis for estimated nucleated cell counts. Profiled with immunoSEQ multiplex PCR; TCRdb holds only in-frame clones, not every one. The V and J calls and clone size come from that table; D and trimming were worked out from the DNA. The sample contains hundreds of thousands of clones, 75% to 85% of which appear only once. CDR1 SGHVS and CDR2 FNYEAQ come from the germline V gene. The trim removed 5 bases at V and 2 bases at J, leaving 13 bases unmatched. The CDR3 covers 17 residues. The Seattle patients, enrolled during active infection, were followed longitudinally.

V gene TRBV7-6 combines with J gene TRBJ2-5; 8 nucleotides align to TRBD2. Sequenced: peripheral blood. The sequence came from an elderly woman with COVID-19, enrolled during active disease. The chain's CDR3 is CASSPIGGTRGQETQYF. CDR3 nucleotides: TGTGCCAGCAGCCCCATCGGTGGGACTAGGGGACAAGAGACCCAGTACTTC.